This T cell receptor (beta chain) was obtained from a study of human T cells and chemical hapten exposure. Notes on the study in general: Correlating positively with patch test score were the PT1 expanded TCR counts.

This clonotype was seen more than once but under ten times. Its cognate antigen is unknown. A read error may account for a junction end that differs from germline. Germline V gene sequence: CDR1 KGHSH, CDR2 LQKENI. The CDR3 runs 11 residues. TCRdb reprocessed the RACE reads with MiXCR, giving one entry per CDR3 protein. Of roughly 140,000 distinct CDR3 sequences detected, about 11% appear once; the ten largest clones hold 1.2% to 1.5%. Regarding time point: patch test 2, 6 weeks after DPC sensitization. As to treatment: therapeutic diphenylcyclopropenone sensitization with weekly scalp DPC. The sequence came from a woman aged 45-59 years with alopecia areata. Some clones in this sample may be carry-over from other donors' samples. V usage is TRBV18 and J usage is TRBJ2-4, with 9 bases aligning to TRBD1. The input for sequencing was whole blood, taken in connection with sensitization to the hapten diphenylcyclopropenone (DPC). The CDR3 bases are TGTGCCAGCTCACCCGGGACAGGGAAGAACTTC. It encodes CASSPGTGKNF.